The TCR beta chain described here comes from a study of CD8+CD57+ T cells in acquired aplastic anemia. Study-wide context: CD4+ and CD8+ cells, once sorted, gave DNA averaging 3.2 ug.

It was genomic DNA that served as the template for profiling TCR beta VDJ and CDR3. TCRdb re-derived calls from the reads in MiXCR, one entry per CDR3 protein. The sample yields hundreds of thousands of distinct CDR3 sequences, about 50% seen once. V was shortened by 5 bases and J by 2 bases, with 11 bases between the two germline ends. Germline CDR1 reads SGDLS; CDR2 reads YYNGEE. The CDR3 spans 14 residues. Sequencing involved patients with CD8+CD57+ cell expansion previously shown by flow cytometry. V and J are TRBV9 and TRBJ1-3; D might be TRBD1 (5 bases). Sequenced: sorted CD4+, CD8+, or CD8+CD57+ T cells (not recorded which) from PBMCs. The TCR comes from a human donor with aplastic anemia. The CDR3 DNA follows: TGTGCCAGCAGTTTGTTACAGGCTGGAAACACCATATATTTT. It translates to CASSLLQAGNTIYF.